This TCR beta chain came from a study of tumor-infiltrating lymphocytes in primary liver carcinoma. Findings and caveats of the study: Tumor-adjacent and tumor-blood pairs showed less overlap than tumor region pairs.

The V gene end was trimmed by 6 bases and the J gene end by 1 base; junction bases not matched to a gene: 5. Germline CDR1 is MNHEY and CDR2 is SVGAGI. CDR3 length: 15 residues. Bulk tissue was left unsorted, and RNA and DNA were co-extracted from about 19-30 mg of it. TCR beta cDNA was prepared out of around 460 ng total RNA by means of a constant-region primer. Nested multiplex PCR, run for three rounds with slightly modified ARM-PCR, yielded TCR beta libraries. PCR rounds one and two used TRBV1-TRBV30 forward primers with a C-beta reverse primer for about 11 cycles each. TCRdb analysed the multiplex PCR reads with MiXCR anew, one entry per CDR3 protein. The sample has around 70,000 distinct CDR3 sequences, more than 60% seen once. This clonotype came up many times. Its specificity is unknown.

J is TRBJ2-3 and V is TRBV6-5; TRBD1 aligns across 9 bases. This clonotype was sampled from a man in his forties with primary liver carcinoma and hepatitis B virus infection. The material sequenced was liver tumor tissue from sampling region 4. Subset given: tumor region T4, right-lateral pole. In DNA form, the CDR3 reads TGTGCCAGCAGCTACAGGGGGCTAGGCACAGATACGCAGTATTTT. It codes for CASSYRGLGTDTQYF.